This TCR beta chain was documented in a study of T cell responses to AZD1222 COVID-19 vaccine. The table came from immunoSEQ multiplex PCR; TCRdb's copy has only in-frame clones and leaves some out. The top ten hold under 2% of the sample, which has about 100,000 clones, around 90% seen once. From germline, CDR1 is LGHDT and CDR2 YNNKEL (reference sequence). This CDR3 is 15 amino acids long. The J segment lost 1 base and the V segment lost 4 bases, leaving 6 bases of the junction unmatched. V and J are TRBV3-1 (or the pseudogene TRBV3-2) and TRBJ2-7; 8 bases are shared with TRBD2. Sample: peripheral blood, taken on day 0 of AZD1222 vaccination. This TCR came from an adult in good health. The CDR3 sequence is CASSPGLAESYEQYF. For the CDR3, the DNA is TGTGCCAGCAGCCCCGGACTAGCTGAATCCTACGAGCAGTACTTC.